The 15 T cell receptor beta chains below were found in one sample sequenced in a study of radiation and T cells in renal cell carcinoma. The protocol was immunoSEQ multiplex PCR, while the TCRdb copy is restricted to in-frame clones and leaves out a portion. The sample comprises 45,000 to 55,000 clones, 80% of which are singletons, and about 30% rests with the top ten. The time point is: blood 2 weeks post-SBRT. Treatment here: 15 Gy SBRT to primary tumor, nephrectomy 4 weeks later. Sequences were derived from blood, sampled from a patient whose treatment included radiotherapy and nephrectomy. These receptors originate from a woman aged 70 to 79 with renal cell carcinoma.

The chain links TRBV20-1 to TRBJ1-1, with unresolved D. V dropped 3 bases and J dropped 3 bases, with 2 bases sitting between them. CDR3 length equals 10 residues. Germline lookup yields CDR1 DFQATT and CDR2 SNEGSKA (reference sequence). Here the CDR3 reads CSARDTEAFF. Written as DNA, the CDR3 is TGCAGTGCTAGGGACACTGAAGCTTTCTTT.

The rearrangement joins TRBV7-3 to TRBJ2-5; D perhaps matches TRBD2 (5 bases). This CDR3 comprises 14 residues. The germline gives CDR1 SGHTA, CDR2 FQGTGA. Trimming left V 2 bases short and J 3 bases short, with 10 bases between. CDR3 nucleotides: TGTGCCAGCAGCTTAGGAGGAGCTAAAGAGACCCAGTACTTC. Translating it yields CASSLGGAKETQYF.

This clone appeared a few times. The gene calls are TRBV7-9 and TRBJ1-1; tentative D call: TRBD1 (5 bases). Trimming stripped 0 bases from V and 3 bases from J, with 5 bases between. CDR3 length: 13 residues. Per germline, CDR1 SEHNR and CDR2 FQNEAQ (reference sequence). CDR3 nucleotide sequence: TGTGCCAGCAGCTTAGCGGGGGACACTGAAGCTTTCTTT. The encoded protein is CASSLAGDTEAFF. The full variable domain, with the rest looked up from reference TRBV7-9 and TRBJ1-1, is DTGVSQNPRHKITKRGQNVTFRCDPISEHNRLYWYRQTLGQGPEFLTYFQNEAQLEKSRLLSDRFSAERPKGSFSTLEIQRTEQGDSAMYLCASSLAGDTEAFFGQGTRLTVV.

The V gene is TRBV4-2, the J gene TRBJ2-7, with a possible D match to TRBD1 (5 bases). Germline V gives CDR1 LGHNA, CDR2 YNFKEQ. The CDR3 sequence is 15 residues long. V lost 2 bases to trimming and J lost 0 bases, with 11 bases between them. CDR3 in amino acids: CASSQLQEPSYEQYF. In DNA form, the CDR3 reads TGTGCCAGCAGCCAATTACAGGAGCCCTCCTACGAGCAGTACTTC.

As DNA, the CDR3 is TGTGCCAGCTCACCTATGAGCGGGGGAAACACCGGGGAGCTGTTTTTT. Translating gives CASSPMSGGNTGELFF. The gene calls are TRBV18 and TRBJ2-2, with 8 positions matching TRBD2. The CDR3 is 16 residues long. CDR1 is KGHSH, CDR2 LQKENI, per germline. Trimming took 3 bases from V and 2 from J; bases not matched to a gene: 5.

The table lists this clone with a count of one. V gene TRBV4-1 combines with J gene TRBJ2-7; 8 bases line up with TRBD2. V trimming: 4 bases; J trimming: 3 bases; junction bases outside the gene matches: 8. There are 15 residues in the CDR3. Per germline, CDR1 MGHRA and CDR2 YSYEKL. CDR3 in DNA: TGCGCCAGCAGCCCTGGAACTAGCGGACACTACGAGCAGTACTTC. Translation: CASSPGTSGHYEQYF.

The rearrangement uses TRBV5-4 and TRBJ2-7; tentative D call: TRBD2 (6 bases). Germline V CDR1 and CDR2: SGHNT, YYREEE (reference sequence). The germline V and J ends were trimmed by 4 bases and 6 bases, with 17 bases remaining between them. The length of the CDR3 is 14 residues. DNA for the CDR3: TGTGCCAGCAGCGCGGGACTCCTTCCGGGCGAGCAGTACTTC. Its translation is CASSAGLLPGEQYF.

V usage is TRBV6-5 and J usage is TRBJ2-7; 7 nucleotides line up with TRBD2. The length of the CDR3 is 13 residues. Per germline, CDR1 MNHEY and CDR2 SVGAGI. Losses at the gene ends were 6 bases for V and 0 bases for J; bases not matched to a gene: 2. CDR3 residues: CASRGGSSYEQYF. Written as DNA, the CDR3 is TGTGCCAGCAGGGGCGGGAGCTCCTACGAGCAGTACTTC.

The chain joins TRBV5-1 to TRBJ2-7; 9 positions match TRBD1. Germline values: CDR1 SGHRS, CDR2 YFSETQ. With V trimmed by 3 bases and J by 7 bases, 8 bases remained unmatched. The CDR3 loop spans 14 amino acids. Written as DNA, the CDR3 is TGCGCCAGCAGCTCCGGGACAGGGTGGGGGGAGCAGTACTTC. Translated: CASSSGTGWGEQYF.

The chain links TRBV5-1 to TRBJ2-2, with TRBD2 matching over 9 bases. CDR1 SGHRS and CDR2 YFSETQ come from the germline V gene. V trimming: 0 bases; J trimming: 7 bases; junction bases outside the gene matches: 7. The CDR3 length is 16 residues. CDR3: CASSLVAGGPYGELFF. In nucleotides, the CDR3 is TGCGCCAGCAGCTTGGTGGCGGGAGGGCCCTACGGGGAGCTGTTTTTT.

This clone was detected a few times. The V gene is TRBV5-1, the J gene TRBJ1-1; a possible D gene is TRBD1 (5 bases). Per the germline V gene, CDR1 is SGHRS and CDR2 is YFSETQ. Trimming stripped 6 bases from V and 0 bases from J, with 9 bases between. This CDR3 region has 13 residues. CDR3 sequence reads: CASTGSMNTEAFF. CDR3 coding DNA: TGCGCCAGCACAGGGAGCATGAACACTGAAGCTTTCTTT.

This sequence joins TRBV2 and TRBJ2-7; D assignment may be TRBD1 or TRBD2 (6 bases each). The V end was cut by 8 bases, the J end by 4 bases, with 15 bases between. The germline V gene encodes CDR1 SNHLY and CDR2 FYNNEI. The CDR3 spans 13 residues. The DNA for the CDR3 is TGTGCCAGCGGGAGGACAGAGACTTACGAGCAGTACTTC. The encoded protein is CASGRTETYEQYF.

The gene calls are TRBV2 and TRBJ1-1; 8 bases align to TRBD1. Germline V gene lookup returns CDR1 SNHLY and CDR2 FYNNEI. This CDR3 comprises 15 residues. V trimming: 2 bases; J trimming: 1 base; junction bases outside the gene matches: 3. The CDR3 DNA reads TGTGCCAGCAGTGAACAGGGGGCCAGGAACACTGAAGCTTTCTTT. Translating it yields CASSEQGARNTEAFF.

The chain combines TRBV7-2 with TRBJ2-5, with a tentative D call TRBD2 (6 bases). CDR1 SGHTA and CDR2 FQGNSA come from the germline V gene. This CDR3 spans 13 amino acids. The ends were cut back, 8 bases at V and 4 bases at J, with 14 bases in the middle. Written as DNA, the CDR3 is TGTGCCAGCGGGTCCCGGGGGAGAGAGACCCAGTACTTC. Translating gives CASGSRGRETQYF.

The rearrangement uses TRBV6-5 and TRBJ2-7; 7 bases line up with TRBD2. This CDR3 comprises 15 residues. The germline V gene encodes CDR1 MNHEY and CDR2 SVGAGI. The ends lost 2 bases at V and 3 bases at J; junction bases unmatched: 7. CDR3 sequence reads: CASSYQPGLHYEQYF. In DNA, the CDR3 is TGTGCCAGCAGTTACCAACCGGGACTACACTACGAGCAGTACTTC.